This TCR beta chain stems from a study of blood T cell repertoires in COVID-19. Study-level background: Samples came from the United States, Italy and Spain, spanning acute and convalescent COVID-19. T cells, B-cell-depleted T cells, or PBMCs provided the cDNA or gDNA that served as material.

As handled by the study authors: Scientists estimated how many nucleated cells there were by amplifying reference gene primers. Profiling relied on immunoSEQ multiplex PCR, and the TCRdb table lists in-frame clones only, not all of them. That table gives V, J and clone size, and the DNA gave D and trimming. This sample has about 58,000 clones, with about 90% found just once. V shed 6 bases and J 11 bases; nucleotides not matched to a gene: 7. Germline lookup yields CDR1 DFQATT and CDR2 SNEGSKA (reference sequence). The CDR3 contains 11 residues. The TCR originated in a man aged 55-75 years with acute or convalescent COVID-19. The chain is built from TRBV20-1 and TRBJ2-1; 7 bases line up with TRBD1. Sequenced input: peripheral blood. The CDR3 DNA sequence: TGCAGTGCGAATACAGGGGAGAAGCAGTTCTTC. Translated: CSANTGEKQFF.